This is a list of T cell receptor beta chains from one sample in a study of shared clonotypes between healthy human individuals. Measured with immunoSEQ multiplex PCR; TCRdb has only the in-frame clones, and not every one. Among 450,000 to 500,000 clones listed, over 70% were seen once. Specimen: PBMCs. These receptors were obtained from a woman between 40 and 55 years old in good health. Some clones in this sample may be carry-over from other donors' samples. CDR3s include the opening cysteine and the closing phenylalanine or tryptophan. Fields, in order: clone size, V gene, J gene, D gene, CDR3 DNA, CDR3 protein. D genes are given only for firm matches. Size tells how often a clone was seen (once, few, many) or the class of an expanded clone, and some rows leave it out.

NA	TRBV13	TRBJ1-2	NA	TGTGCCAGCAGCTGGGGTAGATATGGCTACACCTTC	CASSWGRYGYTF
NA	TRBV11-3	TRBJ2-3	NA	TGTGCCAGCAGCCAACCGTCAGATACGCAGTATTTT	CASSQPSDTQYF
NA	TRBV30	TRBJ1-2	NA	TGTGCTTTGACAGGAGATAGTTATGGCTACACCTTC	CALTGDSYGYTF
NA	TRBV7-9	TRBJ2-1	TRBD2	TGTGCCAGCAGCTTATCACTAGCGGCGAACAATGAGCAGTTCTTC	CASSLSLAANNEQFF
once	TRBV28	TRBJ2-1	TRBD2	TGTGCCAGCAGTCCTCCACCCGGGACTAGCGGAGACAATGAGCAGTTCTTC	CASSPPPGTSGDNEQFF
NA	TRBV5-1	TRBJ1-1	TRBD1	TGCGCCAGCAGCTGGGGACAGGGCCAAGGTGAAGCTTTCTTT	CASSWGQGQGEAFF
NA	TRBV7-3	TRBJ2-2	TRBD1	TGTGCCAGCAGCCCGGGACAGGGGAACACCGGGGAGCTGTTTTTT	CASSPGQGNTGELFF
NA	TRBV28	TRBJ2-7	NA	TGTGCCAGCAGTTCCTTAATGACCTACGAGCAGTACTTC	CASSSLMTYEQYF
NA	TRBV19	TRBJ1-2	NA	TGTGCCAGTAGTATGACGGGAGCTAACTATGGCTACACCTTC	CASSMTGANYGYTF
NA	TRBV7-9	TRBJ2-6	NA	TGTGCCAGCAGCCCGAGCTCTGGGGCCAACGTCCTGACTTTC	CASSPSSGANVLTF
NA	TRBV2	TRBJ1-5	NA	TGTGCCAGCGATGGCAGCAACAATCAGCCCCAGCATTTT	CASDGSNNQPQHF
once	TRBV28	TRBJ1-5	NA	TGTGCCAGCAGTTTAACGCGTGTGTCAGGACCAGCTGCCCATCAGCCCCAGCATTTT	CASSLTRVSGPAAHQPQHF
NA	TRBV7-6	TRBJ2-7	TRBD1	TGTGCCAGCAGCGTTCAACCAACAGGGGGTGAGACCTACGAGCAGTACTTC	CASSVQPTGGETYEQYF
NA	TRBV18	TRBJ2-7	NA	TGTGCCAGCTCACCCTCTAGGAACTACGAGCAGTACTTC	CASSPSRNYEQYF
NA	TRBV2	TRBJ2-7	TRBD2	TGTGCCAGCAGTGTTGGCGGGAGTAGTTTATACGAGCAGTACTTC	CASSVGGSSLYEQYF
NA	TRBV28	TRBJ1-1	TRBD1	TGTGCCACCAGGGACCCCTCTTTGAGGACAGGGGCGGAGGGGGATGGAGCTTTCTTT	CATRDPSLRTGAEGDGAFF
NA	TRBV6-1	TRBJ2-7	TRBD2	TGTGCCAGCAGTTCACTAGCGGGAGAGCAGTACTTC	CASSSLAGEQYF
once	TRBV18	TRBJ2-7	TRBD2	TGTGCCAGCTCAACGACTAGCGGGAGTGTTTACGAGCAGTACTTC	CASSTTSGSVYEQYF
NA	TRBV11-2	TRBJ1-4	NA	TGTGCCAGCAGCTTAGGGGTAACAACTAATGAAAAACTGTTTTTT	CASSLGVTTNEKLFF
NA	TRBV18	TRBJ1-1	NA	TGTGCCAGCTCACAAGATATAAAGGGAGGCCACACTGAAGCTTTCTTT	CASSQDIKGGHTEAFF
NA	TRBV7-2	TRBJ2-1	NA	TGTGCCAGCAGCTTAACTTCGGACGGTTACAATGAGCAGTTCTTC	CASSLTSDGYNEQFF
NA	TRBV11-1	TRBJ1-2	NA	TGTGCCAGCAGCCTCGACAGTTTCTATGGCTACACCTTC	CASSLDSFYGYTF
NA	TRBV5-1	TRBJ2-2	NA	TGCGCCAGCAGCATTGATGGGGTCACCGGGGAGCTGTTTTTT	CASSIDGVTGELFF
NA	TRBV11-2	TRBJ2-7	NA	TGTGCCAGCAGCTTAGATTTACAGGCTAGTATTTACGAGCAGTACTTC	CASSLDLQASIYEQYF
NA	TRBV4-1	TRBJ2-3	TRBD2	TGCGCCAGCAGCCCGCAAGGGACTAGCGGAACACCAGATACGCAGTATTTT	CASSPQGTSGTPDTQYF
NA	TRBV11-2	TRBJ2-3	NA	TGTGCCAGCAGCCGCTACGTACAGCAGAGCACAGATACGCAGTATTTT	CASSRYVQQSTDTQYF
NA	TRBV29-1	TRBJ1-1	NA	TGCAGCGTTGGCCTCCTTCGGCAGGGCAATACTGAAGCTTTCTTT	CSVGLLRQGNTEAFF
NA	TRBV7-8	TRBJ2-2	TRBD1	TGTGCCAGCAGCTTAAGGGCAGGGGGAAACACCGGGGAGCTGTTTTTT	CASSLRAGGNTGELFF
NA	TRBV6-6	TRBJ2-5	TRBD2	TGTGCCAGCAGCTTAGCGGGAGAGTTTCGAGAGACCCAGTACTTC	CASSLAGEFRETQYF
once	TRBV18	TRBJ1-1	NA	TGTGCCAGCTCACTTCGCCCAGACACGAACACTGAAGCTTTCTTT	CASSLRPDTNTEAFF
few	TRBV6-4	TRBJ2-3	NA	TGTGCCAGCAGCCTAGGGGCCCTCACAGATACGCAGTATTTT	CASSLGALTDTQYF
many	TRBV6-5	TRBJ1-2	NA	TGTGCCAGCAGTTACTCATCAGGGGTACGTGGCTACACCTTC	CASSYSSGVRGYTF
many	TRBV5-1	TRBJ2-3	NA	TGCGCCAGCAGCTTGGACCCGAGTAGCACAGATACGCAGTATTTT	CASSLDPSSTDTQYF
many	TRBV5-6	TRBJ2-6	TRBD1	TGTGCCAGCAGTTTCTCGGACAGGGTATTATCTGGGGCCAACGTCCTGACTTTC	CASSFSDRVLSGANVLTF
NA	TRBV6-5	TRBJ2-5	NA	TGTGCCAGCAGTTACTGGTCAGGAACCCAAGAGACCCAGTACTTC	CASSYWSGTQETQYF
many	TRBV28	TRBJ2-1	TRBD2	TGTGCCAGCAGTTTAGGCCTGGGACTAGCGGCTTACAATGAGCAGTTCTTC	CASSLGLGLAAYNEQFF
NA	TRBV10-3	TRBJ1-2	TRBD1	TGTGCCATCAGTGCGGCAGGGGGCTATGGCTACACCTTC	CAISAAGGYGYTF
NA	TRBV7-6	TRBJ2-5	NA	TGTGCCAGCAGAACGGCCGGGGACCCCCGAGAGACCCAGTACTTC	CASRTAGDPRETQYF
NA	TRBV9	TRBJ2-1	NA	TGTGCCAGCAGCGTAGGGGAGTCCAAAAGCGGGCAGTTCTTC	CASSVGESKSGQFF
once	TRBV5-4	TRBJ2-3	NA	TGTGCCAGCAGCTTAGAGACATCGAGCGATACGCAGTATTTT	CASSLETSSDTQYF
NA	TRBV18	TRBJ2-7	NA	TGTGCCAGCTCACTTCGAGGGCCATACGAGCAGTACTTC	CASSLRGPYEQYF